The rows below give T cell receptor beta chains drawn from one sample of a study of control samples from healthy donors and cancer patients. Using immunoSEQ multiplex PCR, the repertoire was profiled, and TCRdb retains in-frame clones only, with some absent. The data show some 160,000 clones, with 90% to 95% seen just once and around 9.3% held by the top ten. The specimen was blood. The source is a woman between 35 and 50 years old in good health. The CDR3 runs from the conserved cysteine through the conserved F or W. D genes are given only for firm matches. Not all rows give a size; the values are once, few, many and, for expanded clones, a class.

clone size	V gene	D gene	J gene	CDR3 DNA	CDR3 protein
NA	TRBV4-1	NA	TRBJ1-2	TGCGCCAGCAGCCCCGACCGGGCAGCGGTAAACTATGGCTACACCTTC	CASSPDRAAVNYGYTF
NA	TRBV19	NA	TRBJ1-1	TGTGCCAGTAGTTGGAACAGGAACACTGAAGCTTTCTTT	CASSWNRNTEAFF
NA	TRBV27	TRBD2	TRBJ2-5	TGTGCCAGCAGTCCCCGGACTAGCGGAGAAGAGACCCAGTACTTC	CASSPRTSGEETQYF
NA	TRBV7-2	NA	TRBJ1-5	TGTGCCAGCAGCTCCCGGGAGCTCAATCAGCCCCAGCATTTT	CASSSRELNQPQHF
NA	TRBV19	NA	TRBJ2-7	TGTGCCAGTAGTAGGGTGGGCGACTCCTACGAGCAGTACTTC	CASSRVGDSYEQYF
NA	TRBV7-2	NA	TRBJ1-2	TGTGCCAGCAGCTTAGCAGCCAAGGCCCTGTCCTACACCTTC	CASSLAAKALSYTF
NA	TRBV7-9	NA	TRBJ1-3	TGTGCCAGCAGTTCCGTGGACACCATATATTTT	CASSSVDTIYF
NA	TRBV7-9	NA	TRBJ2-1	TGTGCCAGCAGCCCTAGTGTGTTAGATGAGCAGTTCTTC	CASSPSVLDEQFF
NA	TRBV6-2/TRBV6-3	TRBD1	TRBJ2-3	TGTGCCAGCAGTTACTCGGGACAGGGGAGAACAGATACGCAGTATTTT	CASSYSGQGRTDTQYF
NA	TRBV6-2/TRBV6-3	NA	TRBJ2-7	TGTGCCAGCAGTTTTTTGGTTCGCCGGAGATCTTCCCTCTACGAGCAGTACTTC	CASSFLVRRRSSLYEQYF
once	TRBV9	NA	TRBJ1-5	TGTGCCAGCAGCCCTAATCTCGGGGGGGGGCCCCAGCATTTT	CASSPNLGGGPQHF
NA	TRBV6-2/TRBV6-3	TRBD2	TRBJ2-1	TGTGCCAGCAGTTACTCTCTTCTAGCGGGAGACCGAAACAATGAGCAGTTCTTC	CASSYSLLAGDRNNEQFF
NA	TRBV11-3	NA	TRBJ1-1	TGTGCCAGCAGCCCAGCCCCTCAGGGTGAAGCTTTCTTT	CASSPAPQGEAFF
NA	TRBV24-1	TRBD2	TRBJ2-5	TGTGCCACCAGTGTACTAGCGGGGGGGCAAGAGACCCAGTACTTC	CATSVLAGGQETQYF
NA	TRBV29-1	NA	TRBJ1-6	TGCAGCGTTGAAGAAGCTGGGAGCGGTTCACCCCTCCACTTT	CSVEEAGSGSPLHF
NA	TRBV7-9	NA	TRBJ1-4	TGTGCCAGCAGCTTAGGCAGAGGGGGGAATGAAAAACTGTTTTTT	CASSLGRGGNEKLFF
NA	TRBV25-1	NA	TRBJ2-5	TGTGCCAGCAGTTTAGAGACCCAGTACTTC	CASSLETQYF
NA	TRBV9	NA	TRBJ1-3	TGTGCCAGCAGCGTAGAATGGAGCTCTGGAAACACCATATATTTT	CASSVEWSSGNTIYF
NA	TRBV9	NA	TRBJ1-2	TGTGCCAGCGACGGCTATGGCTACACCTTC	CASDGYGYTF
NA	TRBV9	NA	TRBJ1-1	TGTGCCAGCAGCGTACCCCCGGCGCAGGACACTGAAGCTTTCTTT	CASSVPPAQDTEAFF
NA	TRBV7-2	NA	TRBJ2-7	TGTGCCAGCAGCAACCGGGACCGCTTCTCCTACGAGCAGTACTTC	CASSNRDRFSYEQYF
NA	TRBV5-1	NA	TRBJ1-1	TGCGCCAGCAGCTCCCAAACAAACACTGAAGCTTTCTTT	CASSSQTNTEAFF
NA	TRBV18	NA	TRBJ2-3	TGTGCCAGCTCACCAGGTGGGCCAGGGACAGATACGCAGTATTTT	CASSPGGPGTDTQYF
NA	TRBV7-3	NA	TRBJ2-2	TGTGCCAGCAGCTTAAGTCAGGGGAACACCGGGGAGCTGTTTTTT	CASSLSQGNTGELFF
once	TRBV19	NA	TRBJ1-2	TGTGCCAGTAGTCGAACCACAGGGATAAGGGGCTACACCTTC	CASSRTTGIRGYTF
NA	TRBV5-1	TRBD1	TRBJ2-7	TGCGCCAGCAGCACTTCCGCCGGGACAGGGGTTTACGAGCAGTACTTC	CASSTSAGTGVYEQYF
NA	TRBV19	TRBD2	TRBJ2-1	TGTGCCAGTAGTTGGGCTCTAGCGGGAGGGCCCCAGTTCTTC	CASSWALAGGPQFF
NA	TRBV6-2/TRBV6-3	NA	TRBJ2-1	TGTGCCAGCAGTTACTCGCCATACAATGAGCAGTTCTTC	CASSYSPYNEQFF
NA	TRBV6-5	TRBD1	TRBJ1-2	TGTGCCAGCAGTTACCCCGGGACAGGGGGCCGTGGCTACACCTTC	CASSYPGTGGRGYTF
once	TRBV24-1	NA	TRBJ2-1	TGTGCCACCAGTGGGGGGACTGCGAGCTCCTACAATGAGCAGTTCTTC	CATSGGTASSYNEQFF
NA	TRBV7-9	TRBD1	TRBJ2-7	TGTGCCAGCAGCTCCCGGGACAGCTCCTACGAGCAGTACTTC	CASSSRDSSYEQYF
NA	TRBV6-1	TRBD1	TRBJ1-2	TGTGCCAGCAGTGAAGGGGACAGGGATTACTATGGCTACACCTTC	CASSEGDRDYYGYTF
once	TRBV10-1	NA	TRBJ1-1	TGCGCCAGCAGCCCCACGGGGCAGGCGAGCACTGAAGCTTTCTTT	CASSPTGQASTEAFF